This T cell receptor beta chain derives from a study of blood T cell repertoires in COVID-19. On the study more broadly: Some COVID-19 samples were acute and others convalescent; all came from the United States, Italy and Spain.

Under the authors' procedure: Reference gene primer amplification yielded estimated nucleated cell counts. The assay was immunoSEQ multiplex PCR, and TCRdb's table has in-frame clones only and misses some. That table supplies the V and J calls and clone size; D and trimming were determined from the DNA. The table records about 110,000 clones, 70% to 90% of them present only once. This CDR3 spans 16 amino acids. Trimming left V 0 bases short and J 0 bases short, with 8 bases between. CDR1 is MGHRA and CDR2 is YSYEKL in the germline V gene. The sequencing input was peripheral blood. This sequence joins TRBV4-1 and TRBJ2-2, with D possibly matching TRBD2 (5 bases). The source is a woman aged 45-60 years with acute or convalescent COVID-19. CDR3 in amino acids: CASSQDPGSNTGELFF. CDR3 DNA sequence: TGCGCCAGCAGCCAAGATCCGGGGTCGAACACCGGGGAGCTGTTTTTT.